This TCR beta chain was captured by sequencing in a study of cytomegalovirus exposure and HLA in healthy donors. This clone appeared once. The PCR made use of 60 Vbeta and 13 Jbeta primers. TCRdb keeps only in-frame clones here, not all; method: immunoSEQ multiplex PCR. The data hold 95,000 or so clones, with around 81% observed a single time. The length of the CDR3 is 14 residues. CDR1 KGHSH and CDR2 LQKENI come from the germline V gene. J lost 0 bases, V lost 6 bases, and 4 bases had no gene match. This clonotype originated in a woman in her seventies in good health and CMV-seropositive. The sequenced material came from PBMCs. The rearrangement links TRBV18 to TRBJ2-7; 8 bases agree with TRBD2. CDR3 nucleotide sequence: TGTGCCAGCTCTCAACTAGCGGACTCCTACGAGCAGTACTTC. Amino acids: CASSQLADSYEQYF.